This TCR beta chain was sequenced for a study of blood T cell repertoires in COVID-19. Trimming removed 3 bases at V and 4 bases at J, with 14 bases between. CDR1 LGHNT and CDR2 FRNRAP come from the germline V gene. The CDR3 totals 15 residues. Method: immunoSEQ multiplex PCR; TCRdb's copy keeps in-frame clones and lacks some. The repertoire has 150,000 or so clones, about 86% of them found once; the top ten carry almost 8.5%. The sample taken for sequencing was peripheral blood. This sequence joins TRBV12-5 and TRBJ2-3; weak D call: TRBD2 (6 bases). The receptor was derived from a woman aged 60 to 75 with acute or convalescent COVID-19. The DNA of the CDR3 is TGTGCTAGTGGTTTAGGGACGGGAGTATCAGATACGCAGTATTTT. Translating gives CASGLGTGVSDTQYF.